This TCR beta chain was recovered during a study of cytomegalovirus exposure and HLA in healthy donors (dated by TCRdb to about 2017). For context, the study as a whole: In an earlier analysis of about 560 of the donors, 276 Gb of sequence data and roughly 100 million unique TCR beta sequences from about 179 million T cells were reported. To study patterns of TCR occurrence, a later analysis re-analyzed previously published TCR beta repertoires from around 670 donors and added high-resolution HLA genotyping. To decide whether each TCR beta V gene segment behaved as functional or pseudogenic, an earlier analysis of 587 of the donors relied on high-throughput TCR beta sequencing. Donor age, sex, ethnicity and CMV serostatus were collected together with the repertoire data. The number of typed donors differed by locus: roughly 620-640 for A, B, C, DRB1 and DQB1; roughly 510 for DQA1; 606 for DPA1; and some 470 for DPB1. Across 398 genotyped donors of the cohort, an average of approximately 220,000 unique TCR beta nucleotide sequences per donor were sequenced, and approximately 19% of those sequences were non-productive. In a later genetic analysis, genome-wide SNP genotypes for about three fifths of the roughly 670 donors were used, and that subset was treated as a discovery cohort. Of the roughly 400 genotyped donors, about 80% fell in the genetic ancestry cluster associated with self-reported Caucasian donors. The study used immunosequencing to profile the T cell repertoires of 600 to 850 subjects and linked those repertoires to cytomegalovirus serostatus. All discovery cohort repertoires had been generated on a single sequencing platform. Several DR-DQ haplotypes were treated as single units for association and clustering because of strong linkage in the cohort. The study combined high-throughput TCR immunosequencing, statistical association of individual TCRs with disease status, and machine learning to predict cytomegalovirus infection status. Along with the approximately 600-subject first cohort, a separate validation cohort of around 110 different subjects was used. An early release covering 500 to 750 HLA-typed donors comprised roughly 300 gigabases of sequencing data and around 80 million unique TCR sequences. HLA typing covered class I and class II loci at four-digit resolution. Rather than using new phenotypic data, the later analysis identified candidate immune exposures from TCR beta sequences and from how often those sequences occurred across donors. The study aimed to test whether cataloging public T cell receptors could reveal signatures of past pathogen exposure. Overall study results and their limits: In an earlier analysis of a few hundred of the donors, most TCR beta V segments were observed in productive rearrangements about 87% or about 30% of the time, broadly matching IMGT annotations. A later analysis reported that several top co-occurrence clusters appeared linked to parvovirus B19, influenza, CMV and Epstein-Barr virus. A later analysis associated 17,000 or so TCR beta sequences with specific HLA alleles at a false discovery rate of 0.05. A few of the identified cytomegalovirus-associated TCR beta chains were confirmed in vitro to be specific for cytomegalovirus antigens. HLA typing was unavailable for some donors at each locus, so association tests used only the typed subset. The sequencing pipeline was judged likely to have produced a cluster of highly shared sequence variants as a technical artifact. In a later analysis, HLA-associated TCR beta chains showed more clonal expansion and lower generation probabilities than non-associated chains that were equally common. In the study, some 160 TCR beta chains were listed as associated with cytomegalovirus. Because counts were too low, under 20 rarely observed V segments, including chromosome 9 orphons, were left out of the earlier analysis of about 620 of the donors. While some public TCRs were present in many individuals, most TCR sequences turned up only very rarely across donors. A later analysis found that most CMV-associated TCR beta chains appeared HLA-restricted, with HLA associations seemingly driven largely by CMV exposure. When HLA alleles, especially DR and DQ, strongly co-occurred, TCR associations were difficult to assign to individual alleles. It was suggested by the authors that the approach could potentially be generalized to other disease states and immunological phenotypes. Immune exposure information for the cohort was limited to CMV serostatus. A further reported finding was that TCR beta sequences accurately predicted the HLA-A and HLA-B alleles for most subjects in the first cohort. In a later analysis, TCR association rates were found to vary across HLA loci, with the most associated TCRs seen for DRB1 alleles and the fewest for HLA-C alleles. Sequencing depth was assumed to be roughly uniform across donors in the presence/absence analyses, though that assumption may not hold. According to a later genetic analysis, donors in an Asian-associated ancestry cluster had fewer N-insertions in productive TCRs than the roughly 700-donor mean. This cohort had only TCR beta chains sequenced, and the lack of alpha or paired-chain data limited which features could be detected. Some IMGT-functional V segments, including TRBV6-2 and TRBV6-3, could not be told apart with the 87-base-pair reads, so those segments were excluded. Correlated functional status among segregating V segments might be attributable to linkage disequilibrium, but an unknown experimental factor could not be ruled out. The classifier was reported to diagnose cytomegalovirus status with high specificity and sensitivity in both the original cohort and the validation cohort. V-gene and J-gene trimming of TCR beta chains was associated with a missense DCLRE1C variant in a later genetic analysis, and the association was replicated in an independent cohort.

The CDR3 runs 11 residues from the cysteine to the phenylalanine. Only the CDR3 portion is preserved as DNA: 33 bases, with reading frame beginning at the first base. The V end loses 4 bases and the J end loses 7 bases, and a stretch of 7 bases separates them. Via the germline V gene, CDR1 is MDHEN and CDR2 SYDVKM. In total, approximately 700 healthy bone marrow donors made up the cohort. At the time of sampling, every cohort member was nominally healthy, though immune exposures that went unrecorded were likely present. The donor was CMV seronegative and was included in the group of several hundred seronegative cohort members. A peripheral blood sample was collected from each donor, and TCR beta sequencing was performed on peripheral blood mononuclear cells. The Qiagen DNeasy Blood Extraction Kit was used to extract genomic DNA from the blood cell samples. The library was built by means of the immunoSEQ multiplex PCR assay. For the multiplex PCR, a mixture combining 60 forward primers for TCR Vbeta segments and 13 reverse primers for TCR Jbeta segments was used. A multiplex PCR assay on genomic DNA amplified the CDR3 region of rearranged TCR beta genes. On the Illumina HiSeq System, the amplified TCR beta libraries were sequenced as 87-base-pair reads. The authors' analysis ran thus. Across the 500 to 700 repertoires, a later analysis counted 80 million or so unique TCR beta chains, 9.5 million to 13 million of which were shared by at least two donors. To remove PCR and sequencing errors, raw reads were error-corrected and collapsed into unique sequences using a nearest-neighbor algorithm that merged closely related sequences. To assign V, D and J gene segments, CDR3 sequences were aligned to IMGT reference sequences. Each retained sequence needed at least a six-nucleotide match to both a V gene segment and a J gene segment. Rearrangements were called productive when the CDR3 lacked stop codons and stayed in frame with V and J; all others were non-productive. Following IMGT convention, CDR3 was defined as the stretch from the second conserved V-encoded cysteine up to the conserved J-encoded phenylalanine. Sequences without an unambiguous match to a single V gene segment were excluded from the earlier analysis of 500 to 700 of the donors. An earlier analysis of a few hundred of the donors called V segments functional above 56.7% productive rearrangements and segregating when the between-donor standard deviation exceeded 5%. To diagnose cytomegalovirus status from the catalog of TCR beta chain sequences, a statistical classification framework was built. A later analysis assigned V and J genes by comparing TCR nucleotide sequences with IMGT/GENE-DB human TR gene sequences. The TCRdist pipeline was used in a later analysis to assign CDR3 sequences and most-parsimonious VDJ recombination scenarios. In a later analysis, each TCR beta chain was defined by its CDR3 amino acid sequence together with its V-gene family, and reads without a unique V-gene family were excluded. To address suspected cross-contamination and a sequencing artifact, a later analysis removed over 500 highly shared, low-generation-probability nucleotide sequences. A later analysis calculated a clonal expansion index for each public chain from normalized within-repertoire ranks of inferred template counts. In a later analysis, generation probabilities were computed using a VDJ recombination model fitted to out-of-frame rearrangements, and the results were checked against IGoR. Hypergeometric tests were used in a later analysis to score TCR-TCR, TCR-HLA and TCR-CMV co-occurrence, with a repertoire-size bias correction applied to the TCR pairs. A later analysis estimated false discovery rates by permuting HLA or CMV assignments 20 times. A later analysis grouped co-occurring TCRs with DBSCAN, adding TCRdist sequence similarity when clustering within HLA-allele-positive subsets. Co-occurrence clustering excluded repertoires with fewer than 30,000 or more than 120,000 public chains, plus five with anomalous nucleotide sharing. Imported from immuneACCESS, the table was reduced by TCRdb to in-frame sequences with V and J called. These copies leave out some clones; in studies compared against another copy, an unresolved V gene accounts for under half, and the cause of the remainder is not known. For V, J and clone size, that table is used; D and trimming come from the DNA. The sample yields about 130,000 clones; around 80% were counted once. The ten largest clonotypes hold around 2% of the sample.

A note on this clone: Its antigen target is currently unknown. No base qualities exist here, and no much larger clone lies one base off it.

The rearranged segments are TRBV28 and TRBJ1-2; the D gene is unclear. What was sequenced was PBMCs. The clonotype was recovered from a middle-aged woman in good health and CMV-seronegative. The DNA sequence follows: TGTGCCAGCAGTTCTGGAGCTGGCTACACCTTC. This is translated as CASSSGAGYTF.